This T cell receptor (beta chain) emerged from a study of human T cells and chemical hapten exposure (dated by TCRdb to the early 2020s). Background on the whole study: For sensitization, 2% DPC in acetone was applied to a 2 cm by 2 cm area of upper inner arm skin. For TCR sequencing, blood came from over 25 alopecia patients at anywhere from one to four time points (pre-sensitization, 2, 6 and 24 weeks). This study followed changes in the peripheral blood TCR repertoire in vivo during primary and secondary sensitization of alopecia patients to the hapten diphenylcyclopropenone (DPC). Most of the patients in the cohort were female, and the cohort covered alopecia areata with under or over 50% scalp involvement, alopecia totalis and alopecia universalis. The libraries were sequenced as a pool, and the TCR yield per sample differed mostly because of small variations in library volumes within the pool. Patch tests used Finn chambers with 0.01% DPC on the upper back, scored after 6 days by International Contact Dermatitis Research Group standards. Weekly therapeutic DPC doses were additionally applied to the scalp of patients throughout the approximately 25-week study period. Blood samples were taken from patients before sensitization (week 0) and then at 2, 6 and about 24 weeks after DPC sensitization. What the study reported, not specific to this receptor: Patch test score correlated positively with the number of PT1 expanded TCRs, reaching significance at thresholds 8, 16 and 32 but not at 4. After repeated subsampling, changes were observed in the strength of the expansion versus patch-test correlation and in the threshold at which the correlation became significant. No change with DPC sensitization was found in the number of TCRs above 1 in 1000 frequency, and no evidence of global repertoire structure alterations was found. Compared with pre-sensitization or healthy control sets, expanded TCRs formed significantly more large CDR3 similarity clusters, which is consistent with antigen-driven responses. Because all patients had alopecia, a presumed autoimmune disease, the immune response of the patients might differ from that of healthy individuals.

The time point label for this specimen denotes: patch test 3, about 24 weeks after DPC sensitization. Reading the label with the study, this specimen's treatment or condition is: therapeutic diphenylcyclopropenone sensitization with weekly scalp DPC. Blood at each patch-test visit was drawn before the patch test was applied. Patients were eligible if aged 18 to 70, diagnosed with alopecia and judged suitable for DPC therapy, and pregnant patients were excluded. Total RNA was extracted from unfractionated whole blood that had been collected in Tempus Blood RNA tubes. The germline V gene provides CDR1 SGHDN and CDR2 FVKESK. Including the terminal cysteine and phenylalanine, the CDR3 comprises 13 residues. Left in the record is the CDR3 DNA by itself, 39 bases read in frame from the first base. The junction carries 4 bases between V and J, which are trimmed by 1 base and 3 bases respectively. Preparation of the library involved RACE. The run used a NextSeq 500. During library preparation, unique molecular identifiers were attached to individual cDNA molecules so that TCRs could be counted in a quantitative, reproducible way. For every blood RNA sample, sequencing covered both the TCR alpha and TCR beta chains. On the study's bioinformatics: Samples had a median of approximately 93,000 TCRs, with a range from roughly 20,000 to 690,600. The Decombinator software suite was used to annotate the V, J and CDR3 of the TCR reads. Every sample was subsampled to the same number of TCRs (28,000) for the PS versus PT1 abundance plots. TCRs were defined as expanded if absent before sensitization and observed at least eight times at the 2-week time point. TCRdb reanalyzed the raw reads on its own, using fastp at Q25 for trimming and MiXCR for clone calling, and kept in-frame beta chains. Entries that share a CDR3 protein sequence are merged under the most common genes and DNA. These V and J calls rely on TCRdb rather than the paper's analysis. The sample table holds 28,000 or so distinct CDR3 sequences, of which 5% to 6% were seen once. The top ten clones comprise around 6% of the sample.

This clonotype was found a few times. Its antigen remains unidentified. Nothing much larger sits one base from this clone, and base qualities are not available. Material: whole blood, obtained in connection with sensitization to the hapten diphenylcyclopropenone (DPC). The source is a man between 25 and 39 years old with alopecia areata. Some clones in this sample may be carry-over from other donors' samples. In this chain, TRBV14 is recombined with TRBJ1-3; no D gene call is confident. The sequenced DNA: TGTGCCAGCAGCCAAGCCATTGGAAACACCATATATTTT. It is translated as CASSQAIGNTIYF.